One sample yielded the 13 T cell receptor beta chains listed below, sequenced in a study of cytomegalovirus exposure and HLA in healthy donors. The PCR used 60 Vbeta and 13 Jbeta primers. Only in-frame clones appear in the TCRdb table, and some are missing; sequencing was by immunoSEQ multiplex PCR. The data contain roughly 130,000 clones, 74% of them singletons. Sequenced: PBMCs. The origin of the receptors is a man aged 40-50 years in good health and CMV-seropositive.

This chain joins TRBV7-2 and TRBJ2-1, with TRBD1 matching over 11 bases. The CDR3 runs to 14 residues. Trimming removed 5 bases from V and 7 bases from J; junction bases left unmatched: 4. Germline V gene lookup returns CDR1 SGHTA and CDR2 FQGNSA. The CDR3 coding sequence is TGTGCCAGCAGCCAAGGACAGGGGGCAAATGAGCAGTTCTTC. Its protein is CASSQGQGANEQFF.

The chain employs TRBV25-1 and TRBJ1-1; 8 bases agree with TRBD1. V dropped 6 bases and J dropped 4; count of bases not matched to a gene: 4. From germline, CDR1 is MGHDK and CDR2 SYGVNS. The CDR3 runs to 13 residues. As DNA, the CDR3 is TGTGCCAGCAGGGACAGGGAATCCACTGAAGCTTTCTTT. It codes for CASRDRESTEAFF. Variable domain in full (rest from reference TRBV25-1 and TRBJ1-1): EADIYQTPRYLVIGTGKKITLECSQTMGHDKMYWYQQDPGMELHLIHYSYGVNSTEKGDLSSESTVSRIRTEHFPLTLESARPSHTSQYLCASRDRESTEAFFGQGTRLTVV.

The gene calls are TRBV6-5 and TRBJ2-3, with D possibly being TRBD1 (5 bases). Germline V gene sequence: CDR1 MNHEY, CDR2 SVGAGI. The germline V and J ends were trimmed by 3 bases and 3 bases, with 13 bases remaining between them. The CDR3 has 15 residues. CDR3 nucleotide sequence: TGTGCCAGCAGTTATGTAAGGGGCCAAACAGATACGCAGTATTTT. Its protein is CASSYVRGQTDTQYF.

The genes are TRBV2 and TRBJ1-1; weak D call: TRBD1 (5 bases). The CDR3 consists of 14 residues. V lost 2 bases and J 5 bases, leaving 12 bases between the germline ends. CDR1 is SNHLY, CDR2 FYNNEI, per germline. CDR3 loop: CASSESGVGTEAFF. The CDR3 DNA follows: TGTGCCAGCAGTGAATCGGGGGTGGGTACTGAAGCTTTCTTT. Combining the CDR3 with reference TRBV2 and TRBJ1-1 gives the whole variable domain EPEVTQTPSHQVTQMGQEVILRCVPISNHLYFYWYRQILGQKVEFLVSFYNNEISEKSEIFDDQFSVERPDGSNFTLKIRSTKLEDSAMYFCASSESGVGTEAFFGQGTRLTVV.

This sequence joins TRBV15 and TRBJ2-6; 8 bases map to TRBD1. Germline V gene data show CDR1 as LNHNV and CDR2 as YYDKDF (reference sequence). With 5 bases clipped from V and 2 bases from J, the junction kept 5 bases outside the gene matches. This CDR3 region has 16 residues. Here the CDR3 reads CATSGQGVAGANVLTF. CDR3 DNA: TGTGCCACCAGCGGACAGGGTGTGGCTGGGGCCAACGTCCTGACTTTC.

The J gene is TRBJ2-7, the V gene TRBV5-4; 8 nucleotides match TRBD1. The CDR3 is made up of 15 amino acids. Germline trimming cut 4 bases from V and 0 bases from J; bases unmatched to any gene: 6. CDR1 is SGHNT and CDR2 is YYREEE in the germline V gene (reference sequence). The CDR3 reads CASSARQGSSYEQYF. In DNA form, the CDR3 reads TGTGCCAGCAGCGCCAGACAGGGGAGCTCCTACGAGCAGTACTTC.

The rearrangement joins TRBV2 to TRBJ2-5; D unclear. V lost 3 bases, J lost 1 base, and 12 bases lay in between. This CDR3 is 15 amino acids long. The V gene's germline CDR1 is SNHLY and CDR2 FYNNEI. The CDR3, as DNA: TGTGCCAGCAGTGAGATCCAGGTCCCCCAAGAGACCCAGTACTTC. Translated: CASSEIQVPQETQYF.

The chain recombines TRBV6-1 with TRBJ2-3, with TRBD1 identical over 7 bases. Germline trimming cut 8 bases from V and 4 bases from J; bases unmatched to any gene: 9. There are 14 residues in the CDR3. Germline CDR1 and CDR2: MNHNS and SASEGT. This chain's CDR3 is CASSGTAWPDTQYF. CDR3 coding DNA: TGTGCCAGCTCGGGGACAGCCTGGCCAGATACGCAGTATTTT.

This chain uses TRBV19 with TRBJ2-2; perhaps TRBD1 as D (6 bases). Germline V gives CDR1 LNHDA, CDR2 SQIVND (reference sequence). Trimming took 7 bases from V and 2 from J, leaving 11 bases between them. The CDR3 spans 14 residues. In DNA, the CDR3 is TGTGCCAGTATAAGGGGGATTAACACCGGGGAGCTGTTTTTT. Protein: CASIRGINTGELFF.

This clone was seen just once. The rearrangement links TRBV4-1 to TRBJ1-3; D is perhaps TRBD1 (6 bases). The germline gives CDR1 MGHRA, CDR2 YSYEKL. The CDR3 has 16 residues. V dropped 0 bases and J dropped 5 bases, with 14 bases sitting between them. In DNA form, the CDR3 reads TGCGCCAGCAGCCAAGATCAACGGACAGTTCGAAACACCATATATTTT. Translating it yields CASSQDQRTVRNTIYF.

V and J are TRBV7-6 and TRBJ2-2; a possible D gene is TRBD1 (5 bases). The germline V gene encodes CDR1 SGHVS and CDR2 FNYEAQ. The CDR3 is made up of 19 amino acids. V gave up 3 bases and J gave up 0 bases, with 20 bases separating them. This chain's CDR3 is CASSFPIGDSPANTGELFF. CDR3 DNA: TGTGCCAGCAGCTTCCCCATTGGAGACAGCCCCGCGAACACCGGGGAGCTGTTTTTT.

Remarks on this clone: At one boundary the junction diverges from the germline segment, which might be a read error. The V gene is TRBV27, the J gene TRBJ2-1, with 9 bases that match TRBD2. CDR1 MNHEY and CDR2 SMNVEV come from the germline V gene (reference sequence). The CDR3 is 16 amino acids. The CDR3 loop reads CASSLSTSGFNNEQFF. The CDR3 bases are TGTGCCAGCAGCTTATCTACTAGCGGGTTTAACAATGAGCAGTTCTTC.

The chain combines TRBV5-5 with TRBJ1-1, with D possibly matching TRBD1 (5 bases). This CDR3 is 14 amino acids long. With 1 base removed from V and 2 bases from J, the gap between germline ends came to 9 bases. From germline, CDR1 is SGHKS and CDR2 YYEKEE (reference sequence). CDR3 in amino acids: CASSLKGVNTEAFF. CDR3 DNA sequence: TGTGCCAGCAGCTTGAAAGGGGTAAACACTGAAGCTTTCTTT. The complete variable domain, with remaining parts taken from reference TRBV5-5 and TRBJ1-1, reads DAGVTQSPTHLIKTRGQQVTLRCSPISGHKSVSWYQQVLGQGPQFIFQYYEKEERGRGNFPDRFSARQFPNYSSELNVNALLLGDSALYLCASSLKGVNTEAFFGQGTRLTVV.